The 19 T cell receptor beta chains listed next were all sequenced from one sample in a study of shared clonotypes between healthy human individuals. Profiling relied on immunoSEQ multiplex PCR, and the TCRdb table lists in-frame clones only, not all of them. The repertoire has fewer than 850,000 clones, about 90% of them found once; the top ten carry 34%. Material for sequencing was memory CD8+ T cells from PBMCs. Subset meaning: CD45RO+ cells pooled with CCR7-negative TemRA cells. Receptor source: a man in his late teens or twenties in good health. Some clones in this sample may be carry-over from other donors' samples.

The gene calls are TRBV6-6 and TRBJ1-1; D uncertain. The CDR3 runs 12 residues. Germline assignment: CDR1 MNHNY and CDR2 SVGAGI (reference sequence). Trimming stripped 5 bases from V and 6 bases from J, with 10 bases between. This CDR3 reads CASSQPQPEAFF. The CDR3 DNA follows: TGTGCCAGCAGTCAACCCCAGCCTGAAGCTTTCTTT.

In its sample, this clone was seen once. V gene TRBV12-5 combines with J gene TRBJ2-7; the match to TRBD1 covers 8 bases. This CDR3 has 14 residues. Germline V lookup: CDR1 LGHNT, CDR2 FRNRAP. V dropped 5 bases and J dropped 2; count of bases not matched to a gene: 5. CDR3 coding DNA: TGTGCTAGTGGTCAAGGACAGGGCGCCTACGAGCAGTACTTC. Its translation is CASGQGQGAYEQYF.

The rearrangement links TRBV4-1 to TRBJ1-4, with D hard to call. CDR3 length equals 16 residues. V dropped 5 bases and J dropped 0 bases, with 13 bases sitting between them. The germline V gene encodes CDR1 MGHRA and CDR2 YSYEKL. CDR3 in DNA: TGCGCCAGCAGCAACCTCCAGAGGGCAACTAATGAAAAACTGTTTTTT. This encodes CASSNLQRATNEKLFF.

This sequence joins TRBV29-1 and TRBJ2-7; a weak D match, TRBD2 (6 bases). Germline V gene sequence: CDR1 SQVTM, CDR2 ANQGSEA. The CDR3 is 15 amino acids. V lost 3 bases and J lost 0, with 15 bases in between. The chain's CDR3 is CSVEFRGEVSYEQYF. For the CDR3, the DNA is TGCAGCGTTGAGTTTCGCGGGGAGGTCTCCTACGAGCAGTACTTC.

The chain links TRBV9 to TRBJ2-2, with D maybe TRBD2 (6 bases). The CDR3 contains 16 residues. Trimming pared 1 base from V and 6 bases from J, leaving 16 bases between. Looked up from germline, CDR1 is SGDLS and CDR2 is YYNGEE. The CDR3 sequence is CASSVSRDSRAGELFF. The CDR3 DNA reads TGTGCCAGCAGCGTAAGCCGGGACTCCCGGGCCGGGGAGCTGTTTTTT.

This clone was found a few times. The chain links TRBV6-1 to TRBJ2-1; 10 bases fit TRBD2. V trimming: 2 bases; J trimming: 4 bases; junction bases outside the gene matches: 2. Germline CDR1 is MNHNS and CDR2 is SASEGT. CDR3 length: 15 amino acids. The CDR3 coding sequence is TGTGCCAGCAGTGAATCTAGCGGGAGTTACAATGAGCAGTTCTTC. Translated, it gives CASSESSGSYNEQFF.

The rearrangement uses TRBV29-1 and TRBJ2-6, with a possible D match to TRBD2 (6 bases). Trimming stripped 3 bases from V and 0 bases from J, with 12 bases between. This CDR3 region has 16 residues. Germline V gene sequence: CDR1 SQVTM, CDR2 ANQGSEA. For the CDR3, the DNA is TGCAGCGTTGAGCTAGCGCATTACTCTGGGGCCAACGTCCTGACTTTC. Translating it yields CSVELAHYSGANVLTF.

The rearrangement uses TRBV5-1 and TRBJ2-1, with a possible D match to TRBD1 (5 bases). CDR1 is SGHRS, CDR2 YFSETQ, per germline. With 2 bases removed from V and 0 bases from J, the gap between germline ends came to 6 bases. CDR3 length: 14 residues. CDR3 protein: CASSFDSSYNEQFF. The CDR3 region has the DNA TGCGCCAGCAGCTTTGACAGCTCCTACAATGAGCAGTTCTTC.

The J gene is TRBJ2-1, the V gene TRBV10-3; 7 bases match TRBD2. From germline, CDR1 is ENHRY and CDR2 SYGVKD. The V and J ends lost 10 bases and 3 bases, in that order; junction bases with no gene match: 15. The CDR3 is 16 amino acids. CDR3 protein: CATTSPVAGGYNEQFF. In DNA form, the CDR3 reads TGTGCCACCACTTCTCCGGTAGCGGGTGGCTACAATGAGCAGTTCTTC.

CDR3 in DNA: TGTGCCAGCAGCTTAGTTGGTCCGGGGTCAGATGGCTACACCTTC. It is translated as CASSLVGPGSDGYTF. The chain uses TRBV7-9 and TRBJ1-2; D is undetermined. Germline values: CDR1 SEHNR, CDR2 FQNEAQ (reference sequence). The CDR3 contains 15 residues. V lost 1 base and J 6 bases, leaving 15 bases between the germline ends. The full variable domain, with the rest looked up from reference TRBV7-9 and TRBJ1-2, is DTGVSQNPRHKITKRGQNVTFRCDPISEHNRLYWYRQTLGQGPEFLTYFQNEAQLEKSRLLSDRFSAERPKGSFSTLEIQRTEQGDSAMYLCASSLVGPGSDGYTFGSGTRLTVV.

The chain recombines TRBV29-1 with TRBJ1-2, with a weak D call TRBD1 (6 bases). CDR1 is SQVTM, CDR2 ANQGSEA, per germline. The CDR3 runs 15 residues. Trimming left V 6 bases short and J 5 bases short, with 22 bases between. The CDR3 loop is CSVLTDTGLGYGYTF. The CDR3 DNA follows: TGCAGCGTCCTGACCGATACAGGGTTGGGGTATGGCTACACCTTC.

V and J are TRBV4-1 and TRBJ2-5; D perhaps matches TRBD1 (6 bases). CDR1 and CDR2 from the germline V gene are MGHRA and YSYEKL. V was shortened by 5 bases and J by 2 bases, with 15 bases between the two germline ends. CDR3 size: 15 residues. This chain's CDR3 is CASSSRDTGQETQYF. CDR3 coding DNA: TGCGCCAGCAGCTCCCGGGACACCGGACAAGAGACCCAGTACTTC.

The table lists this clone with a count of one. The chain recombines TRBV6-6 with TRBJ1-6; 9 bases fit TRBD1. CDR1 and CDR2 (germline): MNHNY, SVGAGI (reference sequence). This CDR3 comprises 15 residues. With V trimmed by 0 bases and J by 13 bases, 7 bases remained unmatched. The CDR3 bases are TGTGCCAGCAGTTACTCCGGGACAGGGCGAATTCCCCTCCACTTT. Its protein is CASSYSGTGRIPLHF.

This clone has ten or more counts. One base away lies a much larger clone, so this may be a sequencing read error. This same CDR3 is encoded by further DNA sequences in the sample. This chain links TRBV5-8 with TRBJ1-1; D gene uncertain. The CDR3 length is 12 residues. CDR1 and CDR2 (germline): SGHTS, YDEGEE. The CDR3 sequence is CASSTANTEAFF. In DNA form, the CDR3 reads TGCGCCAGCAGTACGGCGAACACTGAAGCTTTCTTT.

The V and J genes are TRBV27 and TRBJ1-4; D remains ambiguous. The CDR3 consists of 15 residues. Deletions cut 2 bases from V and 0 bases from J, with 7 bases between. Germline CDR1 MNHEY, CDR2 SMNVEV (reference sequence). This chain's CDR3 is CASSLTDATNEKLFF. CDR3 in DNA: TGTGCCAGCAGTTTAACAGATGCAACTAATGAAAAACTGTTTTTT.

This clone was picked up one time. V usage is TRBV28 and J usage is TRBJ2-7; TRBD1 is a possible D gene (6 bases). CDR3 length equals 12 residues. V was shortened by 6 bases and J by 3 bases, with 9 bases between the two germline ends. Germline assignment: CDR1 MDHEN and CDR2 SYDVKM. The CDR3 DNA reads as TGTGCCAGCAGCTTGACAGGCTACGAGCAGTACTTC. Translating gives CASSLTGYEQYF.

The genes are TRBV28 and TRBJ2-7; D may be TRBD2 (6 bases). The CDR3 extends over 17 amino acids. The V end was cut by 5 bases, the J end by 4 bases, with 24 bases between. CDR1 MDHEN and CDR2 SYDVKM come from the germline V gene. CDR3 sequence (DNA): TGTGCCAGCAGTAGGATAGGGTCCATAGCGGTCGGGTACGAGCAGTACTTC. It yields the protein CASSRIGSIAVGYEQYF.

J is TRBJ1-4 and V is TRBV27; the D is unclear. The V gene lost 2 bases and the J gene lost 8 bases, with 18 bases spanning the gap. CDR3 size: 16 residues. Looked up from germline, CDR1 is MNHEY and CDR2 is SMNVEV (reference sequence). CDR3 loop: CASSLAIGPPGEKLFF. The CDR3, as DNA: TGTGCCAGCAGTTTAGCAATTGGGCCACCAGGAGAAAAACTGTTTTTT.

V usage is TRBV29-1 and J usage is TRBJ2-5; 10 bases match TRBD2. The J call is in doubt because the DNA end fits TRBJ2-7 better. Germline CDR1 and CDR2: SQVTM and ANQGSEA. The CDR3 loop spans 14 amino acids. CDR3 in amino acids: CSVEGLAGSYEQYF. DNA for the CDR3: TGCAGCGTTGAAGGACTAGCGGGCAGTTACGAGCAGTACTTC.